The present T cell receptor (beta chain) was sequenced within a study of blood T cell repertoires in COVID-19 (dated by TCRdb to 2018 to 2021). Context from the whole study: Samples from collaborators originated in the United States, Italy and Spain and spanned both the acute and convalescent phases of COVID-19. The prospective study material was composed of cDNA or gDNA derived from T cells, B-cell-depleted T cells, or PBMCs. Subjects who had been exposed to COVID-19, were actively infected with it, or had recovered from it provided the deeply sampled blood TCRbeta repertoires that made up the dataset. The repertoires were made available in a free public database intended to serve as a resource for research on the immune response to SARS-CoV-2. Samples were obtained from the ongoing ImmuneRACE study (first 160 participants) and from 1,000 to 1,500 subjects provided by 6 global collaborators. The sample metadata nearly always contained a de-identified subject ID, COVID-19 status, age in years and sex. HLA class I and class II types, where available, came from metadata supplied by the sample provider rather than from assay-based typing.

What the authors observed across the whole study: Clinical and demographic metadata were provided uncurated, with the amount varying by source and participant.

Of note for this clone: This clone's antigen is unknown. No base-level quality is on record; no much larger clone is a single base apart.

The immunoSEQ Assay, a bias-controlled multiplex PCR, was used to amplify TCRbeta CDR3 regions from genomic DNA. The source study handled its data this way. Nucleated cell counts per sample were estimated from amplification of reference gene primers within the assay. Sequence reads were collapsed and filtered to measure the absolute abundance of every unique TCRbeta CDR3 rearrangement. For each sample, productive Simpson clonality was calculated as the square root of Simpson's diversity index over productive rearrangements. What TCRdb holds here is the immuneACCESS table cut down to in-frame rearrangements. Part of the clones is not present; checked against another copy, under half of the missing clones reflect an unresolved V gene, and the others are unexplained. V, J and clone size are taken as reported in that table, and D and trimming were inferred from the DNA itself. A total of about 180,000 clones appear in this sample, about 81% of them only once. 12% of the sample belongs to the ten largest clones.

One collaborating source in Seattle enrolled patients while the patients were actively infected and followed the patients over time throughout the course of disease. Collaborating institutions collected whole blood in K2EDTA tubes following their own protocols. For TCRbeta analysis, collaborators shipped samples as frozen whole blood, isolated PBMCs, or DNA extracted from either of those sample types. The TCR comes from a woman of 80 years or more with COVID-19, enrolled during active disease. Source material: peripheral blood.

The nucleotide sequence is given as TGTGCCAGCAGCCAAGATCGACTAGTCCACGAGCAGTACTTC. This gives the protein CASSQDRLVHEQYF. The sequence joins TRBV3-1 (or the pseudogene TRBV3-2) to TRBJ2-7; TRBD2 might be the D gene, on 6 matching bases. Including cysteine and phenylalanine, the CDR3 has 14 amino acids. Only CDR3 DNA is held: 42 bases, read in frame from base 1. As encoded in the germline V gene (reference sequence), CDR1 is LGHDT while CDR2 is YNNKEL. V is pared back by 0 bases and J by 5 bases, with 11 bases lying between the germline termini.